Below are 24 T cell receptor beta chains sequenced from a single sample in a study of breast tumors, draining lymph nodes, adjacent tissues. TCRdb processed the multiplex PCR reads anew with MiXCR; each CDR3 protein has one entry. The sample consists of some 250,000 distinct CDR3 sequences, less than 40% of them appearing once. Breast cancer patients provided tissue from their axillary draining lymph nodes. The sample comprised axillary lymph node tissue. The origin of the receptors is a female donor with breast cancer. Some clones in this sample may be carry-over from other donors' samples.

In this sample, this clonotype turned up a few times. The chain is built from TRBV28 and TRBJ2-3; perhaps TRBD2 as D (6 bases). CDR3 size: 15 residues. The germline V gene encodes CDR1 MDHEN and CDR2 SYDVKM. V lost 7 bases, J lost 5 bases, and 19 bases lay in between. The DNA for the CDR3 is TGTGCCAGCATTCAAGGAGGGCTAGTTGTAGATACGCAGTATTTT. Encoded protein: CASIQGGLVVDTQYF.

The rearrangement joins TRBV29-1 to TRBJ1-6, with D possibly matching TRBD1 (6 bases). The CDR3 covers 9 residues. V was cut by 4 bases and J by 16 bases, with 8 bases left in between. Germline V lookup: CDR1 SQVTM, CDR2 ANQGSEA. The CDR3 sequence is CSVAGQLHF. The CDR3 bases are TGCAGCGTTGCGGGACAACTCCACTTT. Based on the CDR3 plus reference TRBV29-1 and TRBJ1-6, the full variable domain is SAVISQKPSRDICQRGTSLTIQCQVDSQVTMMFWYRQQPGQSLTLIATANQGSEATYESGFVIDKFPISRPNLTFSTLTVSNMSPEDSSIYLCSVAGQLHFGNGTRLTVT.

V is TRBV20-1 and J is TRBJ2-1; 14 nucleotides align to TRBD2. The J segment lost 0 bases and the V segment lost 2 bases, leaving 9 bases of the junction unmatched. CDR3 length: 19 amino acids. Per the germline V gene, CDR1 is DFQATT and CDR2 is SNEGSKA (reference sequence). CDR3 nucleotide sequence: TGCAGTGCTAGATCCAGGACTAGCGGGGGGTCAAGCTCCTACAATGAGCAGTTCTTC. As protein: CSARSRTSGGSSSYNEQFF.

As concerns this clonotype: A much bigger clone sits one base away, suggesting this may be a read error. The chain links TRBV14 to TRBJ2-7, with TRBD2 as a possible D gene (6 bases). This CDR3 is built from 14 residues. Germline-derived CDR1 and CDR2 are SGHDN and FVKESK. The CDR3 spells CASSQGDFFYEQSF. The CDR3 DNA follows: TGTGCCAGCAGCCAAGGGGACTTCTTCTACGAGCAGTCCTTC.

This clonotype was observed many times. The V gene is TRBV6-2 or TRBV6-3, the J gene TRBJ2-1; 7 positions match TRBD2. Germline CDR1 and CDR2: MNHEY and SVGEGT. V shed 7 bases, J shed 9 bases, and the junction held 9 bases outside the gene matches. The CDR3 runs to 13 residues. The CDR3 nucleotides read TGTGCCAGCACCTTACTCAGGGAGGGTGAGCAGTTCTTC. Its translation is CASTLLREGEQFF.

V gene TRBV19 combines with J gene TRBJ2-3; D ambiguous. The CDR3 length is 14 residues. V lost 3 bases, J lost 4 bases, and 11 bases lay in between. Germline lookup yields CDR1 LNHDA and CDR2 SQIVND (reference sequence). CDR3 region: CASSISLAADTQYF. The CDR3 bases are TGTGCCAGTAGTATTTCTCTGGCTGCAGATACGCAGTATTTT.

Turning to this clonotype: With a much larger clone just one base away, this may be a read error. This chain links TRBV20-1 with TRBJ2-7; the D is unclear. Germline V gives CDR1 DFQATT, CDR2 SNEGSKA (reference sequence). CDR3 length equals 11 residues. CDR3 sequence: CSASGLAEQSF. The CDR3 DNA reads TGCAGTGCTTCTGGTTTGGCCGAGCAGTCCTTC.

The gene calls are TRBV11-3 and TRBJ1-1; D remains unclear. V was pared by 0 bases and J by 5 bases, with 13 bases between. The germline CDR1 and CDR2 sequences are SGHNT and YENEEA. The CDR3 totals 15 residues. This CDR3 is CASSLDPEMRTEAFF. For the CDR3, the DNA is TGTGCCAGCAGCTTAGACCCGGAAATGAGGACTGAAGCTTTCTTT.

Regarding this clonotype: Just one base apart from a much larger clone, this may be a read error. The V gene is TRBV12-3 or TRBV12-4, the J gene TRBJ1-5, with TRBD1 matching over 9 bases. The CDR3 covers 15 residues. V gave up 3 bases and J gave up 4 bases; unmatched junction bases: 4. CDR3 sequence reads: CASSFGGQGNQPQHF. CDR3 DNA: TGTGCCAGCAGTTTCGGTGGACAGGGGAATCAGCCCCAGCATTTT.

At least ten counts were recorded for this clonotype. V is TRBV7-9 and J is TRBJ2-1; no clear D gene. The CDR3 has 14 residues. V was pared by 5 bases and J by 0 bases, with 8 bases between. CDR1 is SEHNR and CDR2 is FQNEAQ in the germline V gene (reference sequence). CDR3 in DNA: TGTGCCAGCAGCCCCATCCACTCCTACAATGAGCAGTTCTTC. This gives the protein CASSPIHSYNEQFF.

This clonotype has a count of ten or more. The V and J genes are TRBV11-3 and TRBJ2-7, with D unresolved. This CDR3 comprises 13 residues. V was clipped by 6 bases and J by 0 bases, with 9 bases between them. The V gene's germline CDR1 is SGHNT and CDR2 YENEEA. Here the CDR3 reads CASRGRSSYEQYF. Here the CDR3 DNA reads TGTGCCAGCAGAGGTCGGAGCTCCTACGAGCAGTACTTC.

This clonotype was detected ten times or more. This chain joins TRBV18 and TRBJ1-5; 7 nucleotides agree with TRBD1. The junction had 4 bases not matched to a gene; V was cut back by 3 bases and J by 2 bases. The V gene's germline CDR1 is KGHSH and CDR2 LQKENI. The CDR3 extends over 15 amino acids. CDR3: CASSPGDRGNQPQHF. The DNA of the CDR3 is TGTGCCAGCTCACCGGGTGACAGGGGCAATCAGCCCCAGCATTTT.

This clonotype was observed many times. The gene calls are TRBV5-4 and TRBJ2-2; 7 bases are shared with TRBD2. In germline, CDR1 is SGHNT, CDR2 YYREEE (reference sequence). The ends lost 4 bases at V and 5 bases at J; junction bases unmatched: 8. The CDR3 covers 15 residues. As DNA, the CDR3 is TGTGCCAGCAGCGACTCGCGGGAGTGGACCGGGGAGCTGTTTTTT. This encodes CASSDSREWTGELFF.

This clonotype appeared a few times. The rearrangement uses TRBV27 and TRBJ2-2; either TRBD1 or TRBD2 may fit D (7 bases each). The CDR3 has 17 residues. V shed 5 bases and J shed 5 bases, with 21 bases lying between them. The germline CDR1 and CDR2 sequences are MNHEY and SMNVEV (reference sequence). CDR3 sequence (DNA): TGTGCCAGCAGTCCTAGACCCCGACAGGGAGGGACCGGGGAGCTGTTTTTT. As protein: CASSPRPRQGGTGELFF.

The V call is TRBV14, the J call TRBJ2-2; D uncertain. Germline CDR1 SGHDN, CDR2 FVKESK. Trimming took off 1 base at V and 1 base at J, with 7 bases between the two ends. This CDR3 has 15 residues. CDR3 protein: CASSQVGWNTGELFF. CDR3 coding DNA: TGTGCCAGCAGCCAAGTTGGGTGGAACACCGGGGAGCTGTTTTTT.

The V and J genes are TRBV3-1 and TRBJ2-7; D remains unclear. This CDR3 region has 15 residues. V lost 2 bases to trimming and J lost 4 bases, with 15 bases between them. Per germline, CDR1 LGHDT and CDR2 YNNKEL (reference sequence). The CDR3, as DNA: TGTGCCAGCAGCCAACCCCCCGAGGCTATATACGAGCAGTACTTC. As protein: CASSQPPEAIYEQYF.

This clonotype was seen more than once but under ten times. The J gene is TRBJ2-5, the V gene TRBV29-1; D might be TRBD2 (7 bases). V gave up 8 bases and J gave up 11 bases, with 15 bases separating them. There are 10 residues in the CDR3. Germline V lookup: CDR1 SQVTM, CDR2 ANQGSEA. The CDR3 sequence is CSSKGGVQYF. DNA for the CDR3: TGCAGCTCGAAGGGGGGGGTTCAGTACTTC. Full variable domain (outside the CDR3, taken from reference TRBV29-1 and TRBJ2-5): SAVISQKPSRDICQRGTSLTIQCQVDSQVTMMFWYRQQPGQSLTLIATANQGSEATYESGFVIDKFPISRPNLTFSTLTVSNMSPEDSSIYLCSSKGGVQYFGPGTRLLVL.

This rearrangement joins TRBV4-1 to TRBJ2-7; 10 bases line up with TRBD2. The germline CDR1 and CDR2 sequences are MGHRA and YSYEKL. V trimming: 1 base; J trimming: 0 bases; junction bases outside the gene matches: 15. The CDR3 extends over 20 amino acids. The CDR3 is CASSQGRSGRAFSASYEQYF. The CDR3 DNA follows: TGCGCCAGCAGCCAAGGCAGGAGCGGGAGGGCCTTTAGCGCCTCCTACGAGCAGTACTTC.

This clonotype was seen at least ten times. The J gene is TRBJ2-3, the V gene TRBV15, with 10 bases identical to TRBD2. The trim removed 2 bases at V and 2 bases at J, leaving 10 bases unmatched. This CDR3 is 18 amino acids long. Germline lookup yields CDR1 LNHNV and CDR2 YYDKDF (reference sequence). In DNA form, the CDR3 reads TGTGCCACCAGCAGATTCTTGGGCACTAGCGGGGTCACAGATACGCAGTATTTT. The encoded protein is CATSRFLGTSGVTDTQYF.

Of note for this clonotype: A clone one base away is much larger, so this may be a read error. This chain connects TRBV13 to TRBJ2-1; TRBD2 matches 7 bases. V gave up 2 bases and J gave up 4 bases; unmatched junction bases: 2. From germline, CDR1 is PRHDT and CDR2 FYEKMQ (reference sequence). This CDR3 region has 14 residues. The CDR3: CASSLQAGYNEQFF. CDR3 nucleotides: TGTGCCAGCAGCTTACAAGCGGGATACAATGAGCAGTTCTTC.

This clonotype was detected many times. The chain recombines TRBV4-3 with TRBJ1-2; D gene unclear. Between the trimmed V and J ends, which lost 0 bases and 4 bases, there was a span of 12 bases. Germline CDR1 and CDR2: LGHNA and YSLEER. The CDR3 has 15 residues. CDR3 coding DNA: TGCGCCAGCAGCCAAGATCAAATGTCGGCCTATGGCTACACCTTC. It codes for CASSQDQMSAYGYTF.

This clonotype was counted only a few times. This clone may be a read error of a much larger clone one base away. The missing conserved phenylalanine or tryptophan at the end of this CDR3 makes a read error likely. No DNA is shown, since the ends of the CDR3 on it are uncertain; the CDR3 is the one TCRdb lists. The chain carries TRBV9 and TRBJ1-2. Germline assignment: CDR1 SGDLS and CDR2 YYNGEE. The CDR3 length equals 13 residues, ends included. CDR3: CASSVGGEGGFTS.

This clonotype has a count of ten or more. The genes are TRBV6-5 and TRBJ1-2; weak D call: TRBD1 (6 bases). Trimming stripped 4 bases from V and 8 bases from J, with 23 bases between. The CDR3 length is 16 residues. Germline V gene lookup returns CDR1 MNHEY and CDR2 SVGAGI. CDR3 protein: CASSSFVSGHPPGYTF. In DNA, the CDR3 is TGTGCCAGCAGTTCGTTTGTGTCGGGACACCCGCCCGGCTACACCTTC.

Ten or more counts support this clonotype. J is TRBJ2-1 and V is TRBV4-3, with 9 bases aligning to TRBD1. CDR3 length: 17 residues. V lost 1 base, J lost 3 bases, and 7 bases stayed unmatched. The germline gives CDR1 LGHNA, CDR2 YSLEER. The chain's CDR3 is CASSQAGTGGDYNEQFF. CDR3 bases: TGCGCCAGCAGCCAAGCCGGAACAGGGGGCGACTACAATGAGCAGTTCTTC.